Following are 3 T cell receptor beta chains from one sample sequenced in a study of T cells in Graves' hyperthyroidism and ophthalmopathy. RNA transcripts provided the source from which TCR beta CDR3 regions were amplified. HTBI primers were employed in a first-round RT-PCR of the TCR CDR3. Via MiXCR, TCRdb re-called the multiplex PCR reads, giving one row per CDR3 protein. This table has 490,000 or so distinct CDR3 sequences, 40% to 55% appearing once. Sequenced material: peripheral blood or thyroid tissue (not recorded which). Source of these receptors: an adult woman with Graves' disease, either hyperthyroidism or ophthalmopathy (not recorded which).

About this clonotype: A much more abundant neighbour one base away suggests this may be a read error. The chain couples TRBV13 to TRBJ2-7; tentatively, D is TRBD1 (6 bases). The CDR3 sequence is 11 residues long. CDR1 is PRHDT and CDR2 is FYEKMQ in the germline V gene (reference sequence). The CDR3 loop reads CASGLQGRQYF. CDR3 nucleotide sequence: TGTGCCAGCGGCTTACAGGGACGGCAGTACTTC.

The V and J genes are TRBV19 and TRBJ2-7; 10 bases are shared with TRBD1. The germline gives CDR1 LNHDA, CDR2 SQIVND (reference sequence). With 6 bases clipped from V and 3 bases from J, the junction kept 8 bases outside the gene matches. The CDR3 length is 15 residues. CDR3 residues: CASRPKGQGIYEQYF. The CDR3 region has the DNA TGTGCCAGTAGACCAAAGGGACAGGGGATCTACGAGCAGTACTTC.

In this sample, this clonotype turned up once. The chain employs TRBV7-9 and TRBJ1-1; 8 bases agree with TRBD1. Looked up from germline, CDR1 is SEHNR and CDR2 is FQNEAQ (reference sequence). Trimming took 1 base from V and 4 from J; bases not matched to a gene: 5. CDR3 length: 15 residues. The DNA of the CDR3 is TGTGCCAGCAGCTTAGATTGGACAGGGAGCACTGAAGCTTTCTTT. Protein product: CASSLDWTGSTEAFF.